What follows is one T cell receptor (beta chain) and its context. Antigen specificity is unknown. This sample is part of a study of blood T cells in healthy people across ages. Overall study findings and caveats: There was a strong correlation between TCR beta diversity and naive T cell percentage.

The second PCR ran roughly 6 to 11 cycles with a sample-barcoded 5' primer and J-beta primers. TCRdb ran MiXCR on the 5' RACE reads and lists one entry per CDR3 protein. The data hold 750,000 to 850,000 distinct CDR3 sequences, with just under 25% observed a single time. From germline, CDR1 is SNHLY and CDR2 FYNNEI. V lost 6 bases, J lost 8 bases, and 8 bases stayed unmatched. This CDR3 spans 14 amino acids. These data were likewise used in another study, on T cells of mothers and their children.

The V call is TRBV2, the J call TRBJ2-1; 9 nucleotides line up with TRBD2. This clonotype originated in a boy aged 5-17 years in good health. Sequencing used blood. The CDR3 is CASRKGLALDEQFF. DNA for the CDR3: TGTGCCAGCAGGAAGGGACTAGCCCTCGATGAGCAGTTCTTC.